The rows below give T cell receptor beta chains drawn from one sample of a study of T cells in Graves' hyperthyroidism and ophthalmopathy. TCRdb processed the multiplex PCR reads anew with MiXCR; each CDR3 protein has one entry. The sample shows about 690,000 distinct CDR3 sequences, around a sixth of them seen only once. Input material: blood. The receptor source for this set is a man in his fifties or sixties with Graves' hyperthyroidism. The CDR3 runs from the conserved cysteine through the conserved F or W.

v_gene	j_gene	CDR3aa
TRBV27	TRBJ1-4	CASSSRTGQGEKLFF
TRBV11-1	TRBJ2-5	CASSIAGALQETQYF
TRBV28	TRBJ1-2	CASGGTGGADYGYTF
TRBV9	TRBJ2-1	CASSVLDLGVYNEQFF
TRBV6-2/TRBV6-3	TRBJ1-6	CASRIADRAVNSPLHF
TRBV27	TRBJ2-3	CASSLARPGLAGATQYF
TRBV11-2	TRBJ2-2	CASSWEGTGTGELFF
TRBV27	TRBJ2-7	CASSLSTGFSYEQYF
TRBV15	TRBJ1-2	CATSRDRGANYGYTF
TRBV29-1	TRBJ1-4	CSVKPTNEKLFF